These T cell receptor beta chains were read from a single sample in a study of T cell responses to AZD1222 COVID-19 vaccine. Using immunoSEQ multiplex PCR, the repertoire was profiled, and TCRdb retains in-frame clones only, with some absent. The sample contains some 140,000 clones, over 85% of which appear only once. This specimen was peripheral blood, taken on day 0 of AZD1222 vaccination. Receptors originate from an adult in good health. The CDR3 runs from the conserved cysteine through the conserved F or W. The D gene is left open where the match is weak. Size is omitted from some rows. Given values are once, few, many or a class for expanded clones.

size: once; J: TRBJ2-1; D: TRBD2; V: TRBV5-1; DNA: TGCGCCAGCAGCGTAGCGGGAGGGCCTTACAATGAGCAGTTCTTC; CDR3: CASSVAGGPYNEQFF
size: .; J: TRBJ2-3; D: .; V: TRBV30; DNA: TGTGCCTTTCAACGGGGTACGCAGTATTTT; CDR3: CAFQRGTQYF
size: .; J: TRBJ1-3; D: .; V: TRBV12-3/TRBV12-4; DNA: TGTGCCAGCAGTTTTGGGCGAAACACCATATATTTT; CDR3: CASSFGRNTIYF
size: .; J: TRBJ1-2; D: TRBD1; V: TRBV4-2; DNA: TGTGCCAGCAGCCAAGATCAGCCAGGACAGGGTGGCTACACCTTC; CDR3: CASSQDQPGQGGYTF
size: .; J: TRBJ1-2; D: .; V: TRBV6-5; DNA: TGTGCCAGCAGACCCCCCGGGGGTTCCTATGGCTACACCTTC; CDR3: CASRPPGGSYGYTF
size: .; J: TRBJ1-5; D: .; V: TRBV6-5; DNA: TGTGCCAGCGGTAGGGAATATCAGCCCCAGCATTTT; CDR3: CASGREYQPQHF
size: .; J: TRBJ2-5; D: TRBD2; V: TRBV28; DNA: TGTGCCAGCAGTCCGGGGGGGCCGGGAGAGACCCAGTACTTC; CDR3: CASSPGGPGETQYF
size: .; J: TRBJ2-3; D: .; V: TRBV2; DNA: TGTGCCAGCAGCCCCGACTGGGGGAGCACAGATACGCAGTATTTT; CDR3: CASSPDWGSTDTQYF
size: once; J: TRBJ2-3; D: TRBD2; V: TRBV7-9; DNA: TGTGCCAGCAGCTTCGCGGGGGGGACTAGCACAGATACGCAGTATTTT; CDR3: CASSFAGGTSTDTQYF
size: .; J: TRBJ1-2; D: TRBD1; V: TRBV7-2; DNA: TGTGCCAGCGGGGCATCGGGACAGATCTATGGCTACACCTTC; CDR3: CASGASGQIYGYTF
size: .; J: TRBJ2-1; D: .; V: TRBV5-1; DNA: TGCGCCAGCAGCTTCGAGCTCCCGAGAGGGAATGAGCAGTTCTTC; CDR3: CASSFELPRGNEQFF
size: .; J: TRBJ1-1; D: TRBD1; V: TRBV5-1; DNA: TGCGCCAGCAGCTCAAGACAGGGTAACACTGAAGCTTTCTTT; CDR3: CASSSRQGNTEAFF
size: .; J: TRBJ2-7; D: .; V: TRBV5-1; DNA: TGCGCCAGCAGCTTGGGCCGCTTAGAGAGGGTTGCCTACGAGCAGTACTTC; CDR3: CASSLGRLERVAYEQYF
size: .; J: TRBJ1-1; D: .; V: TRBV7-9; DNA: TGTGCCAGCAGCTCTACCGGGACCGAAGAAGCTTTCTTT; CDR3: CASSSTGTEEAFF
size: .; J: TRBJ2-5; D: TRBD1; V: TRBV5-4; DNA: TGTGCCAGCAGCCTACAGGGGCAAGAGACCCAGTACTTC; CDR3: CASSLQGQETQYF
size: .; J: TRBJ1-2; D: .; V: TRBV19; DNA: TGTGCCAGTAGTTTTGGACGGAGAACTAACTATGGCTACACCTTC; CDR3: CASSFGRRTNYGYTF
size: .; J: TRBJ2-7; D: .; V: TRBV28; DNA: TGTGCCAGCAGTTCGGACCCGAGGGACGAGCAGTACTTC; CDR3: CASSSDPRDEQYF
size: .; J: TRBJ1-3; D: .; V: TRBV5-4; DNA: TGTGCCAGCAGCCCCGGCTTAAAGGGGAAAGCTGGAAACACCATATATTTT; CDR3: CASSPGLKGKAGNTIYF
size: .; J: TRBJ2-2; D: TRBD2; V: TRBV7-9; DNA: TGTGCCAGCAGCCGCCTCGCGGGAGTAATCACCGGGGAGCTGTTTTTT; CDR3: CASSRLAGVITGELFF
size: .; J: TRBJ2-5; D: .; V: TRBV5-6; DNA: TGTGCCAGCAGCTTGGCTGTCGCCGGGACCCAGTACTTC; CDR3: CASSLAVAGTQYF
size: .; J: TRBJ2-2; D: .; V: TRBV28; DNA: TGTGCCAGCAGCACCCTTGAGAACACCGGGGAGCTGTTTTTT; CDR3: CASSTLENTGELFF
size: .; J: TRBJ2-2; D: .; V: TRBV11-2; DNA: TGTGCCAGCAGCTTGTACGGGGAGCTGTTTTTT; CDR3: CASSLYGELFF
size: .; J: TRBJ1-1; D: .; V: TRBV5-1; DNA: TGCGCCAGCAAAAACCCGGGGCAGAACACTGAAGCTTTCTTT; CDR3: CASKNPGQNTEAFF
size: .; J: TRBJ1-4; D: .; V: TRBV27; DNA: TGTGCCAGCAGTTTAGAGACACCCCCATATGAAAAACTGTTTTTT; CDR3: CASSLETPPYEKLFF
size: .; J: TRBJ2-7; D: TRBD1; V: TRBV6-5; DNA: TGTGCCACCAAAGGGACAGGGACAACCTACGAGCAGTACTTC; CDR3: CATKGTGTTYEQYF
size: .; J: TRBJ1-2; D: .; V: TRBV25-1; DNA: TGTGCCAGCACCGGGGAGGGTTCCCCCGTGGATTACTATGGCTACACCTTC; CDR3: CASTGEGSPVDYYGYTF
size: .; J: TRBJ1-2; D: .; V: TRBV29-1; DNA: TGCAGCGTTGGCAGCCTTGCGGGTTCCTTC; CDR3: CSVGSLAGSF
size: .; J: TRBJ1-2; D: TRBD1; V: TRBV30; DNA: TGTGCCTGGAGTCTAGGGGGCGTCTATGGCTACACCTTC; CDR3: CAWSLGGVYGYTF
size: .; J: TRBJ2-5; D: TRBD2; V: TRBV7-8; DNA: TGTGCCGGCCGGGGGGGAAATGGAGAGACCCAGTACTTC; CDR3: CAGRGGNGETQYF
size: .; J: TRBJ2-5; D: TRBD2; V: TRBV7-2; DNA: TGTGCCAGCAGCTTAGTCCGCGGGGGACCGCAAGAGACCCAGTACTTC; CDR3: CASSLVRGGPQETQYF
size: .; J: TRBJ1-2; D: .; V: TRBV10-2; DNA: TGCGCCAGCGTGAGGCAGTCCAGTGGTGGCTACACCTTC; CDR3: CASVRQSSGGYTF
size: .; J: TRBJ1-1; D: TRBD1; V: TRBV6-6; DNA: TGTGCCAGCAGTCTGTGGACAGGATCGAACACTGAAGCTTTCTTT; CDR3: CASSLWTGSNTEAFF
size: .; J: TRBJ2-3; D: TRBD2; V: TRBV5-1; DNA: TGCGCCAGTTTCGATAGCGGGACCCCAGATACGCAGTATTTT; CDR3: CASFDSGTPDTQYF
size: .; J: TRBJ2-3; D: .; V: TRBV5-1; DNA: TGCGCCAGCAGCTTGGCGACACACCTTAGCACAGATACGCAGTATTTT; CDR3: CASSLATHLSTDTQYF
size: .; J: TRBJ1-1; D: .; V: TRBV4-1; DNA: TGCGCCAGCAGCCAGGAGAACAGGGAGGGCACTGAAGCTTTCTTT; CDR3: CASSQENREGTEAFF
size: .; J: TRBJ2-7; D: .; V: TRBV4-1; DNA: TGCGCCAGCAGCCAAGCACAGGGAGGGAACTACGAGCAGTACTTC; CDR3: CASSQAQGGNYEQYF
size: .; J: TRBJ2-5; D: .; V: TRBV7-3; DNA: TGTGCCAGCAGTCGGGACAACGGGGAGACCCAGTACTTC; CDR3: CASSRDNGETQYF
size: .; J: TRBJ2-5; D: .; V: TRBV9; DNA: TGTGCCAGCAGCGTTCAGGGGTCGGAGACCCAGTACTTC; CDR3: CASSVQGSETQYF
size: .; J: TRBJ2-7; D: TRBD1; V: TRBV6-9; DNA: TGTGCCAGCAGCCCCCGGGACAGGGCCTACGAGCAGTACTTC; CDR3: CASSPRDRAYEQYF
size: .; J: TRBJ1-5; D: TRBD1; V: TRBV2; DNA: TGTGCCAGCAGCGGGACAGGGAATCAGCCCCAGCATTTT; CDR3: CASSGTGNQPQHF
size: .; J: TRBJ1-5; D: .; V: TRBV2; DNA: TGTGCCAGCAGTGAATCTTCATGGGGTAGCAATCAGCCCCAGCATTTT; CDR3: CASSESSWGSNQPQHF
size: .; J: TRBJ2-3; D: TRBD2; V: TRBV3-1/TRBV3-2; DNA: TGTGCCAGCAGCCAAGATTATGGGTTTGCGGGGGGGCCTTTAGGCACAGATACGCAGTATTTT; CDR3: CASSQDYGFAGGPLGTDTQYF
size: .; J: TRBJ2-7; D: .; V: TRBV5-1; DNA: TGCGCCAGCAGCGCCCTACAGGGTTTCTACGAGCAGTACTTC; CDR3: CASSALQGFYEQYF
size: .; J: TRBJ1-3; D: .; V: TRBV7-3; DNA: TGTGCCAGCAGCTTAACGGCGGGGGCCCCCAACACCATATATTTT; CDR3: CASSLTAGAPNTIYF
size: once; J: TRBJ2-7; D: TRBD2; V: TRBV28; DNA: TGTGCCAGCAGTCCGAACGGGGGGGACAACGAGCAGTACTTC; CDR3: CASSPNGGDNEQYF
size: .; J: TRBJ2-7; D: TRBD2; V: TRBV7-9; DNA: TGTGCCAGCAGCACCGGACTAGCGGGGGGGCTCACCTACGAGCAGTACTTC; CDR3: CASSTGLAGGLTYEQYF
size: many; J: TRBJ1-3; D: .; V: TRBV7-5; DNA: TGTGCCAGAAGCCCGCCGGGGGCTGGAAACACCATATATTTT; CDR3: CARSPPGAGNTIYF
size: once; J: TRBJ2-3; D: TRBD1; V: TRBV5-1; DNA: TGCGCCAGCAGCGCTCCCGGGACAGGGGAGGGGACGCAGTATTTT; CDR3: CASSAPGTGEGTQYF
size: .; J: TRBJ2-7; D: TRBD1; V: TRBV14; DNA: TGTGCCAGCAGCCACATAGACAGGGGGAGACACGAGCAGTACTTC; CDR3: CASSHIDRGRHEQYF
size: once; J: TRBJ1-6; D: .; V: TRBV28; DNA: TGTGCCAGCAGTTATCCGGGAGGGCCCGAGTCACCCCTCCACTTT; CDR3: CASSYPGGPESPLHF
size: once; J: TRBJ1-5; D: .; V: TRBV2; DNA: TGTGCCAGCAGTTTGGGGATTTTGGGGAATCAGCCCCAGCATTTT; CDR3: CASSLGILGNQPQHF
size: .; J: TRBJ1-3; D: TRBD1; V: TRBV28; DNA: TGTGCCAGCAGTTCGACAGGGGCCGGAAACACCATATATTTT; CDR3: CASSSTGAGNTIYF
size: few; J: TRBJ2-1; D: .; V: TRBV9; DNA: TGTGCCAGCAGCGTAGACGGAGGTCCCTACAATGAGCAGTTCTTC; CDR3: CASSVDGGPYNEQFF
size: .; J: TRBJ1-5; D: .; V: TRBV10-3; DNA: TGTGCCAACCGGAACCCTTCCAAGGATCAGCCCCAGCATTTT; CDR3: CANRNPSKDQPQHF
size: .; J: TRBJ2-5; D: TRBD1; V: TRBV11-2; DNA: TGTGCCAGCAGCTGGGACAGGGAAGAGACCCAGTACTTC; CDR3: CASSWDREETQYF